A single sample is the source of the 10 T cell receptor beta chains below, sequenced in a study of blood T cell repertoires in COVID-19. TCRdb keeps only in-frame clones here, not all; method: immunoSEQ multiplex PCR. This sample carries some 87,000 clones, around 76% of them seen once, and the ten largest clones take 15% to 20%. Sequenced: peripheral blood. The source is a human donor in a cohort sampled during active COVID-19.

The chain joins TRBV6-5 to TRBJ2-7; 11 nucleotides match TRBD1. V gave up 6 bases and J gave up 12 bases; unmatched junction bases: 10. This CDR3 has 13 residues. Germline V gives CDR1 MNHEY, CDR2 SVGAGI. CDR3 region: CASRGLDRGRLYV. In DNA, the CDR3 is TGTGCCAGCAGAGGACTGGACAGGGGGCGATTGTACGTC.

The gene calls are TRBV5-1 and TRBJ2-1; TRBD2 matches 11 bases. CDR1 and CDR2 (germline): SGHRS, YFSETQ. The CDR3 extends over 16 amino acids. Trimming cost V 0 bases and J 9 bases; bases outside gene matches: 8. CDR3 sequence: CASSLGGTSGDAEQFF. In DNA, the CDR3 is TGCGCCAGCAGCTTGGGGGGGACTAGCGGTGACGCTGAGCAGTTCTTC.

V and J are TRBV7-9 and TRBJ1-1; D uncertain. Germline V gene sequence: CDR1 SEHNR, CDR2 FQNEAQ (reference sequence). V gave up 2 bases and J gave up 3 bases, with 7 bases separating them. This CDR3 comprises 13 residues. The CDR3 DNA follows: TGTGCCAGCAGCTTACGACAAGACACTGAAGCTTTCTTT. Its protein is CASSLRQDTEAFF.

This clone was recorded once. The chain carries TRBV24-1 and TRBJ1-5; D may be TRBD1 (5 bases). Germline V CDR1 and CDR2: KGHDR, SFDVKD. This CDR3 is 14 amino acids long. V lost 4 bases and J lost 7, with 13 bases in between. The chain's CDR3 is CATSDQGWGQPQHF. CDR3 DNA sequence: TGTGCCACCAGTGACCAAGGGTGGGGCCAGCCCCAGCATTTT.

This chain joins TRBV6-5 and TRBJ1-2; unclear D gene. Trimming took off 10 bases at V and 7 bases at J, with 19 bases between the two ends. The CDR3 has 13 residues. Germline V CDR1 and CDR2: MNHEY, SVGAGI. DNA for the CDR3: TGTGCCACTGCCCCGGGTCTTTCAGCTGGCTACACCTTC. Translated: CATAPGLSAGYTF.

V gene TRBV4-1 combines with J gene TRBJ2-1; a weak D match, TRBD1 (7 bases). The V and J ends lost 2 bases and 7 bases respectively, with 18 bases between them. This CDR3 has 16 residues. Germline loops: CDR1 MGHRA, CDR2 YSYEKL. CDR3 sequence: CASSQSRETGKNEQFF. The CDR3, as DNA: TGCGCCAGCAGCCAATCTCGGGAGACAGGGAAGAATGAGCAGTTCTTC.

The gene calls are TRBV6-2 or TRBV6-3 and TRBJ1-5; no clear D gene. Germline V CDR1 and CDR2: MNHEY, SVGEGT. This CDR3 spans 14 amino acids. Trimming cost V 5 bases and J 4 bases, with 12 bases left between them. This CDR3 is CASSPPGKNQPQHF. CDR3 DNA sequence: TGTGCCAGCAGTCCCCCCGGTAAGAATCAGCCCCAGCATTTT.

The chain uses TRBV5-1 and TRBJ2-4; D could derive from TRBD1 or TRBD2 (6 bases each). V was trimmed by 4 bases and J by 4 bases, leaving 15 bases between them. This CDR3 is built from 15 residues. The germline V gene has CDR1 SGHRS and CDR2 YFSETQ. The CDR3 spells CASSLGGGDKNIQYF. Written as DNA, the CDR3 is TGCGCCAGCAGCCTGGGGGGCGGAGATAAAAACATTCAGTACTTC.

The CDR3 bases are TGTGCCTGGAATCAGGGCGGAAGCTATGGCTACACCTTC. Translated, it gives CAWNQGGSYGYTF. The rearrangement joins TRBV30 to TRBJ1-2, with D tentatively TRBD1 (5 bases). This CDR3 spans 13 amino acids. CDR1 is GTSNPN and CDR2 is SVGIG in the germline V gene (reference sequence). Trimming pared 4 bases from V and 4 bases from J, leaving 13 bases between.

This chain joins TRBV2 and TRBJ2-7; TRBD2 aligns across 11 bases. CDR1 and CDR2 (germline): SNHLY, FYNNEI. This CDR3 is 13 amino acids long. After removal of 7 bases from V and 3 bases from J, the junction contained 2 bases not matched to a gene. CDR3: CASTTSGSYEQYV. CDR3 DNA: TGTGCCAGCACAACTAGCGGGAGCTACGAGCAGTACGTC.